One sample yielded the 31 T cell receptor beta chains listed below, sequenced in a study of shared clonotypes between healthy human individuals. Positive CCR7 selection of CD45RO-negative cells yielded the naive CD8 cells, and terminally differentiated effector memory CD45RA+ cells were excluded. Sequencing used immunoSEQ multiplex PCR; TCRdb keeps in-frame clones, though not all of them. The data hold under 850,000 clones, with nearly 95% observed a single time. The sample comprised naive CD8+ T cells sorted from blood. All receptors derive from a young man in good health.

The chain carries TRBV27 and TRBJ2-1; D remains ambiguous. Trimming left V 4 bases short and J 5 bases short, with 3 bases between. The V gene's germline CDR1 is MNHEY and CDR2 SMNVEV (reference sequence). This CDR3 is 11 amino acids long. CDR3 protein: CASSWNNEQFF. In DNA form, the CDR3 reads TGTGCCAGCAGTTGGAACAATGAGCAGTTCTTC.

The chain combines TRBV2 with TRBJ2-1, with 7 bases that match TRBD2. J lost 6 bases, V lost 8 bases, and 10 bases had no gene match. Per germline, CDR1 SNHLY and CDR2 FYNNEI. This CDR3 has 14 amino acids. DNA for the CDR3: TGTGCCAGCCCAGGGTACGCTAGCGGCAATGAGCAGTTCTTC. It translates to CASPGYASGNEQFF.

The gene calls are TRBV5-8 and TRBJ2-7, with D unresolved. Germline V gene data show CDR1 as SGHTS and CDR2 as YDEGEE. The CDR3 runs to 14 residues. The V end lost 4 bases, the J end lost 6 bases, and 17 bases lay between the germline ends. The chain's CDR3 is CASSGRMVPAEQYF. CDR3 in DNA: TGTGCCAGCAGCGGTAGGATGGTTCCCGCCGAGCAGTACTTC.

The gene calls are TRBV7-9 and TRBJ2-2; 7 bases line up with TRBD1. The CDR3 contains 17 residues. CDR1 SEHNR and CDR2 FQNEAQ come from the germline V gene (reference sequence). V was clipped by 4 bases and J by 2 bases; unmatched bases: 10. In DNA form, the CDR3 reads TGTGCCAGCAGCTCGACCATGGGACAGCGAAACACCGGGGAGCTGTTTTTT. Amino acids: CASSSTMGQRNTGELFF.

On this clone: The same CDR3 is also encoded by other DNA sequences in this sample. V gene TRBV6-5 combines with J gene TRBJ2-5, with D possibly TRBD2 on 6 matching bases. The germline gives CDR1 MNHEY, CDR2 SVGAGI. V lost 2 bases and J 2 bases, leaving 6 bases between the germline ends. The CDR3 is 13 amino acids. CDR3 in amino acids: CASSYGTQETQYF. CDR3 in DNA: TGTGCCAGCAGTTACGGGACTCAAGAGACCCAGTACTTC.

The V gene is TRBV9, the J gene TRBJ2-2; 7 bases match TRBD2. This CDR3 is built from 18 residues. The ends lost 1 base at V and 3 bases at J; junction bases unmatched: 12. CDR1 and CDR2 from the germline V gene are SGDLS and YYNGEE. The CDR3 bases are TGTGCCAGCAGCGTACGGTTGCAGGGAGGGTCGGACACCGGGGAGCTGTTTTTT. Its protein is CASSVRLQGGSDTGELFF.

Concerning this clone: This sample includes further DNA sequences coding for the same CDR3. This chain joins TRBV27 and TRBJ2-7; 7 positions agree with TRBD1. The germline CDR1 and CDR2 sequences are MNHEY and SMNVEV (reference sequence). The ends lost 6 bases at V and 5 bases at J; junction bases unmatched: 4. This CDR3 contains 12 residues. The CDR3 nucleotides are TGTGCCAGCAGCCAAACAGGGGACGAGCAGTACTTC. This encodes CASSQTGDEQYF.

This rearrangement joins TRBV28 to TRBJ1-5, with D unresolved. Germline CDR1 and CDR2: MDHEN and SYDVKM. Deletions cut 3 bases from V and 8 bases from J, with 17 bases between. The CDR3 consists of 15 residues. CDR3 protein: CASSFLRSHGEPQHF. The CDR3, as DNA: TGTGCCAGCAGTTTTTTAAGGTCGCACGGGGAGCCCCAGCATTTT.

The genes are TRBV7-8 and TRBJ1-2; 7 nucleotides line up with TRBD1. The length of the CDR3 is 16 residues. Germline V CDR1 and CDR2: SGHVS, FQNEAQ. J lost 0 bases, V lost 5 bases, and 9 bases had no gene match. The CDR3 sequence: CASSHPGQWTNYGYTF. The CDR3 bases are TGTGCCAGCAGCCATCCGGGACAGTGGACTAACTATGGCTACACCTTC.

V gene TRBV7-9 combines with J gene TRBJ2-1; D possibly corresponds to TRBD1 (6 bases). CDR1 is SEHNR, CDR2 FQNEAQ, per germline (reference sequence). The CDR3 covers 16 residues. Trimming cost V 4 bases and J 6 bases, with 19 bases left between them. CDR3 sequence reads: CASSSSDRLVRNEQFF. The CDR3 DNA follows: TGTGCCAGCAGCTCATCTGACAGGCTTGTCCGCAATGAGCAGTTCTTC.

CDR3 protein: CASSPTPGTGTSSYEQYF. For the CDR3, the DNA is TGTGCCAGCTCACCAACACCGGGAACAGGGACAAGCTCCTACGAGCAGTACTTC. V gene TRBV18 combines with J gene TRBJ2-7; the D gene is possibly TRBD1 (6 bases). Germline V CDR1 and CDR2: KGHSH, LQKENI. There are 18 residues in the CDR3. The V end was cut by 2 bases, the J end by 0 bases, with 20 bases between.

The chain carries TRBV28 and TRBJ2-5; D gene unclear. V lost 6 bases and J lost 2, with 13 bases in between. Germline V gene data show CDR1 as MDHEN and CDR2 as SYDVKM. The CDR3 runs to 14 residues. The CDR3 nucleotides are TGTGCCAGCAGCTGGCTGACAAAACAAGAGACCCAGTACTTC. Translation: CASSWLTKQETQYF. The full variable domain, completed using reference TRBV28 and TRBJ2-5, is DVKVTQSSRYLVKRTGEKVFLECVQDMDHENMFWYRQDPGLGLRLIYFSYDVKMKEKGDIPEGYSVSREKKERFSLILESASTNQTSMYLCASSWLTKQETQYFGPGTRLLVL.

The chain couples TRBV13 to TRBJ2-7; D unresolved. V lost 1 base to trimming and J lost 0 bases, with 4 bases between them. The CDR3 has 13 residues. The germline CDR1 and CDR2 sequences are PRHDT and FYEKMQ (reference sequence). This chain's CDR3 is CASSLAISYEQYF. DNA for the CDR3: TGTGCCAGCAGCTTAGCAATCTCCTACGAGCAGTACTTC.

The V and J genes are TRBV5-3 and TRBJ2-7, with 9 bases that match TRBD1. TRBV5-3 is labeled an ORF, and its function is uncertain. CDR3 length: 15 residues. V dropped 4 bases and J dropped 2; count of bases not matched to a gene: 7. The CDR3 here is CARSRPGQGTYEQYF. DNA for the CDR3: TGTGCCAGAAGCCGACCGGGACAGGGAACCTACGAGCAGTACTTC.

The V and J genes are TRBV5-5 and TRBJ2-7, with a tentative D call TRBD2 (6 bases). The CDR3 has 15 amino acids. V lost 0 bases and J lost 4, with 14 bases in between. Germline V gene lookup returns CDR1 SGHKS and CDR2 YYEKEE (reference sequence). The CDR3 sequence is CASSLVAGSGYEQYF. For the CDR3, the DNA is TGTGCCAGCAGCTTGGTGGCCGGGAGTGGTTACGAGCAGTACTTC.

The V and J genes are TRBV5-8 and TRBJ2-5; 10 bases agree with TRBD2. Germline V gene data show CDR1 as SGHTS and CDR2 as YDEGEE. This CDR3 contains 15 residues. Trimming took 0 bases from V and 1 from J; bases not matched to a gene: 0. Here the CDR3 reads CASSLGTSGQETQYF. In DNA form, the CDR3 reads TGTGCCAGCAGCTTGGGGACTAGCGGCCAAGAGACCCAGTACTTC.

V gene TRBV5-1 combines with J gene TRBJ1-1, with 7 bases matching TRBD1. The CDR3 extends over 20 amino acids. Germline loops: CDR1 SGHRS, CDR2 YFSETQ. J was trimmed by 6 bases and V by 3 bases; bases with no gene match: 26. In DNA form, the CDR3 reads TGCGCCAGCAGCTCAATAGGGACAGCAGTTGAACCCTCTCGGGTCGCTGAAGCTTTCTTT. Its protein product is CASSSIGTAVEPSRVAEAFF.

Notes on this clone: Other DNA sequences in this specimen translate into the identical CDR3. V and J are TRBV20-1 and TRBJ2-2; D gene unclear. This CDR3 has 11 amino acids. Germline V lookup: CDR1 DFQATT, CDR2 SNEGSKA (reference sequence). V gave up 3 bases and J gave up 4 bases, with 3 bases separating them. The CDR3 bases are TGCAGTGCTAGGGCCACCGGGGAGCTGTTTTTT. Translating it yields CSARATGELFF.

This clone was counted once. The V gene is TRBV4-2, the J gene TRBJ1-1; 10 bases map to TRBD1. Germline V gene sequence: CDR1 LGHNA, CDR2 YNFKEQ. The V segment lost 4 bases and the J segment 7 bases; nucleotides outside the gene matches: 3. The length of the CDR3 is 13 residues. The CDR3 DNA reads TGTGCCAGCAGCCCGACAGGGGGCCTTGAAGCTTTCTTT. This sequence encodes CASSPTGGLEAFF.

This clone occurred once. The rearrangement uses TRBV7-8 and TRBJ1-4; the D gene is possibly TRBD1 (5 bases). The CDR3 sequence is 15 residues long. With 7 bases removed from V and 7 bases from J, the gap between germline ends came to 19 bases. CDR1 and CDR2 (germline): SGHVS, FQNEAQ. CDR3 nucleotides: TGTGCCAGCACCCTCCTTATGGGGAGGGGTGAAAAACTGTTTTTT. The encoded protein is CASTLLMGRGEKLFF.

The V and J genes are TRBV15 and TRBJ2-3, with 8 bases identical to TRBD2. This CDR3 is 15 amino acids long. The trim removed 3 bases at V and 4 bases at J, leaving 6 bases unmatched. The germline gives CDR1 LNHNV, CDR2 YYDKDF (reference sequence). The chain's CDR3 is CATSSLREGADTQYF. The DNA for the CDR3 is TGTGCCACCAGCAGTCTCCGGGAGGGAGCAGATACGCAGTATTTT.

The chain recombines TRBV7-3 with TRBJ2-1; D is ambiguous. The V end was cut by 2 bases, the J end by 0 bases, with 11 bases between. The CDR3 contains 16 residues. Germline CDR1 is SGHTA and CDR2 is FQGTGA. The CDR3 DNA is TGTGCCAGCAGCTTATGGGCGGAGAGCTCCTACAATGAGCAGTTCTTC. This encodes CASSLWAESSYNEQFF.

The chain links TRBV28 to TRBJ2-7, with a possible D match to TRBD2 (6 bases). Germline CDR1 is MDHEN and CDR2 is SYDVKM. Trimming pared 5 bases from V and 4 bases from J, leaving 18 bases between. The CDR3 runs to 15 residues. The DNA for the CDR3 is TGTGCCAGCAGTCTTCTCCCGGGAGACACTTACGAGCAGTACTTC. As protein: CASSLLPGDTYEQYF. The full variable domain, its missing parts supplied by reference TRBV28 and TRBJ2-7, is DVKVTQSSRYLVKRTGEKVFLECVQDMDHENMFWYRQDPGLGLRLIYFSYDVKMKEKGDIPEGYSVSREKKERFSLILESASTNQTSMYLCASSLLPGDTYEQYFGPGTRLTVT.

This chain links TRBV7-3 with TRBJ2-5; D uncertain. V gave up 1 base and J gave up 4 bases, with 7 bases separating them. This CDR3 has 13 amino acids. The V gene's germline CDR1 is SGHTA and CDR2 FQGTGA. CDR3 nucleotide sequence: TGTGCCAGCAGCTTAAATTCTATAGAGACCCAGTACTTC. This sequence encodes CASSLNSIETQYF.

Worth noting for this clone: The same CDR3 also results from other DNA sequences found in this sample. The rearrangement links TRBV7-2 to TRBJ2-3; D call uncertain. V was pared by 2 bases and J by 0 bases, with 3 bases between. The length of the CDR3 is 13 residues. Germline CDR1 and CDR2: SGHTA and FQGNSA. CDR3 residues: CASSLPSTDTQYF. The CDR3 DNA reads TGTGCCAGCAGCTTACCTAGCACAGATACGCAGTATTTT.

The table lists this clone with a few counts. CDR3 in amino acids: CATSRDLTDNQPQHF. CDR3 bases: TGTGCCACCAGCAGAGATCTTACAGACAATCAGCCCCAGCATTTT. V and J are TRBV15 and TRBJ1-5; D is uncertain. From germline, CDR1 is LNHNV and CDR2 YYDKDF (reference sequence). The CDR3 extends over 15 amino acids. V was cut by 0 bases and J by 3 bases, with 9 bases left in between. Full variable domain (missing parts from reference TRBV15 and TRBJ1-5): DAMVIQNPRYQVTQFGKPVTLSCSQTLNHNVMYWYQQKSSQAPKLLFHYYDKDFNNEADTPDNFQSRRPNTSFCFLDIRSPGLGDTAMYLCATSRDLTDNQPQHFGDGTRLSIL.

The chain couples TRBV2 to TRBJ2-3, with D tentatively TRBD1 (5 bases). The CDR3 has 9 amino acids. Per germline, CDR1 SNHLY and CDR2 FYNNEI. V was cut by 6 bases and J by 15 bases, with 10 bases left in between. CDR3: CASSPQGYF. As DNA, the CDR3 is TGTGCCAGCAGCCCTCAGGGTTATTTT. Drawing the rest from reference TRBV2 and TRBJ2-3, the complete variable domain is EPEVTQTPSHQVTQMGQEVILRCVPISNHLYFYWYRQILGQKVEFLVSFYNNEISEKSEIFDDQFSVERPDGSNFTLKIRSTKLEDSAMYFCASSPQGYFGPGTRLTVL.

The chain employs TRBV28 and TRBJ1-2, with TRBD1 as a possible D gene (5 bases). This CDR3 contains 19 residues. Per germline, CDR1 MDHEN and CDR2 SYDVKM. Trimming took off 2 bases at V and 4 bases at J, with 26 bases between the two ends. Here the CDR3 reads CASSLKSGRALRDLYGYTF. For the CDR3, the DNA is TGTGCCAGCAGTTTAAAATCTGGACGTGCGCTCAGGGATCTCTATGGCTACACCTTC.

This chain connects TRBV10-3 to TRBJ2-5; 11 positions agree with TRBD1. Germline trimming cut 6 bases from V and 4 bases from J; bases unmatched to any gene: 10. The CDR3 length is 16 residues. The germline gives CDR1 ENHRY, CDR2 SYGVKD. The CDR3 DNA reads as TGTGCCATCAGAGGACAGGGGGCTGGGGTTCTAGAGACCCAGTACTTC. Translation: CAIRGQGAGVLETQYF.

The chain employs TRBV2 and TRBJ2-5, with a tentative D call TRBD1 (6 bases). The V gene's germline CDR1 is SNHLY and CDR2 FYNNEI. The CDR3 runs 12 residues. The V end was cut by 8 bases, the J end by 2 bases, with 9 bases between. CDR3 in amino acids: CASVDRQETQYF. The CDR3 nucleotides read TGTGCCAGCGTGGACAGACAAGAGACCCAGTACTTC. The complete variable domain, with remaining parts taken from reference TRBV2 and TRBJ2-5, reads EPEVTQTPSHQVTQMGQEVILRCVPISNHLYFYWYRQILGQKVEFLVSFYNNEISEKSEIFDDQFSVERPDGSNFTLKIRSTKLEDSAMYFCASVDRQETQYFGPGTRLLVL.

Notes on this clone: One end of the junction is discordant with germline, which a read error may explain. This sequence joins TRBV2 and TRBJ2-4; possibly TRBD2 for D (5 bases). CDR3 size: 15 residues. Germline values: CDR1 SNHLY, CDR2 FYNNEI. CDR3 coding DNA: TGTGCCAGCAGGGAAGGACTTATAGCCAAAAACATTCAGTACTTC. It is translated as CASREGLIAKNIQYF.